There are many counts of the clone carrying this T cell receptor (beta chain). This sample is part of a study of T-cell reconstitution after alpha-beta-depleted transplantation in children. Germline CDR1 reads SGHRS; CDR2 reads YFSETQ. CDR3 length equals 14 residues. Trimming at V came to 3 bases and at J to 9 bases, leaving 6 bases not matched to a gene. As it was prepared, the TCRbeta library received unique molecular identifiers. MiXCR, applied by TCRdb to the PCR reads, yields one record per CDR3 protein. The sample shows fewer than 130,000 distinct CDR3 sequences, 10% of them seen only once. The clonotype originates from a human donor who donated a stem cell graft to a child with acute lymphoblastic leukemia. The V call is TRBV5-1, the J call TRBJ2-3; 11 positions match TRBD2. The material was PBMCs from the stem cell graft donor, obtained from the stem cell graft. The CDR3 spells CASSSGLAERTQYF. Here the CDR3 DNA reads TGCGCCAGCAGCTCGGGACTAGCGGAAAGAACGCAGTATTTT.